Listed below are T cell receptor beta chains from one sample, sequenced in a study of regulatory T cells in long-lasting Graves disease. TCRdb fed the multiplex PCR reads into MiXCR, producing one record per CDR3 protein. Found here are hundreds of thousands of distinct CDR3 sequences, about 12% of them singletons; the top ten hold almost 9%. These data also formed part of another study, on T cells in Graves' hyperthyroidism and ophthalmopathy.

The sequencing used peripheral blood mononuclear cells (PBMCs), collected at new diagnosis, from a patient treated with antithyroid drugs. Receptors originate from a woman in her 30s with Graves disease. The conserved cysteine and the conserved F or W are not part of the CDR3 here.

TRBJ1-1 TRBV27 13 ASSSIRQGNTEAF
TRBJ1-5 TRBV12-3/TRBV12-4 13 ASSSGGQGERPQH
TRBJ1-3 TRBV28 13 ASSRQVVPGNTIY
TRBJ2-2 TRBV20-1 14 SARDAGGPITGELF
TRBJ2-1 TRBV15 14 ATSRGGTSGRNEQF
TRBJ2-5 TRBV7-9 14 ASSLVSIYREETQY
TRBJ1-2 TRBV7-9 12 ATHTGQLNYGYT
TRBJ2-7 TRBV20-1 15 SAKPPTSGRPQVVQY
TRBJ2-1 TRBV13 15 ASSQGTGGDGNNEQF
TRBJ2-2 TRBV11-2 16 ASSLYSGLLIETGELF